This T cell receptor (beta chain) was observed in a study of T-cell memory formation after mild COVID-19 (dated by TCRdb to about 2021). Context from the whole study: TCR sequence clusters from the two donors were largely donor specific. In a couple of donors, T-cell clones that expanded and contracted after mild COVID-19 were tracked by sequencing TCRalpha and TCRbeta repertoires over time. Two young, previously healthy adult volunteers made up the cohort, one male and one female. Overall results and qualifications from the work: The study included only a couple of mild cases, and larger cohorts that include severe cases with pre-infection samples were judged to be necessary. Balanced CD4/CD8 phenotypes were observed for clones contracting from day 15 to 85, whereas a bias towards CD4+ was observed for a second wave of clones expanding from day 15 to 37. The detection of some responding clones in pre-infection memory suggests that pre-existing cross-reactive memory T cells joined the SARS-CoV-2 response. Whether the second-wave clones peaking on day 37 were SARS-CoV-2 specific was not confirmed. Contracting CD4+ clones turned up mainly in the CM and EM memory subsets, whereas EMRA was where CD8+ clones were enriched.

Based on the germline V gene, the CDR1 and CDR2 sequences are KGHDR and SFDVKD. The CDR3 numbers 12 residues from cysteine through phenylalanine. Left in the record is the CDR3 DNA by itself, 36 bases read in frame from the first base. Deletion took 9 bases off V and 7 bases off J, with a span of 13 bases between the germline ends. PBMCs were isolated by Ficoll-Paque density gradient centrifugation. This clonotype has a handful of counts. Its cognate antigen has yet to be identified. No base quality information exists; no much larger clone differs at one position. The reads were generated on an Illumina NovaSeq 6000. TCRalpha and TCRbeta cDNA libraries were built by 5'RACE with constant-segment primers, adding sample barcodes and unique molecular identifiers. Trizol reagent was used to extract RNA from every sample. The libraries were amplified in two PCR steps, and the second step added a second sample barcode and Illumina TruSeq adapters. The libraries were sequenced on an Illumina NovaSeq using 2 x 150 bp paired-end reads. The paper's data handling went like this. The reads were demultiplexed and collapsed into UMI-guided consensus sequences using migec v1.2.7. Using mixcr v2.1.11, UMI consensuses were aligned to TRA and TRB V and J templates and then assembled into clonotypes. Expanded or contracted clonotypes were those called significant by both edgeR and NoisET, with noise models trained on biological replicates. For edgeR calls, the cutoffs were a false discovery rate-adjusted p below 0.01 and a log2 fold-change threshold of 1. PCA with hierarchical clustering of max-normalized trajectories of the 1000 most abundant clonotypes was used as exploratory dynamics analysis. The CD4 or CD8 phenotype of responding clones was assigned using the separately sequenced CD4+ and CD8+ repertoires. TCRdb took the public reads, trimmed them with fastp at Q25, ran MiXCR for clone calling and kept in-frame beta chains. Each record represents a unique CDR3 protein, reported with the most common genes and DNA among its rows. Here the V and J calls rest on TCRdb's processing, not on the authors' analysis. Present in this sample are roughly 250,000 distinct CDR3 sequences, less than 20% of which were seen just once. About 4% of the sample goes to the ten largest clones.

This clonotype originated in a man aged 18 to 35 who had mild COVID-19 (a few samples of this study predate the infection). The sample titles of this study are shuffled in the database, so cell type and time point are left out; the donor was told from shared clones. The rearrangement combines TRBV24-1 with TRBJ2-3, with TRBD1 tentatively as D gene (5 bases match). Sequenced sample: PBMCs or a T cell subset sorted from them (not recorded which). The sequence in DNA is TGTGCCACCTCTGACAGAGTCCATACGCAGTATTTT. Its product reads: CATSDRVHTQYF.